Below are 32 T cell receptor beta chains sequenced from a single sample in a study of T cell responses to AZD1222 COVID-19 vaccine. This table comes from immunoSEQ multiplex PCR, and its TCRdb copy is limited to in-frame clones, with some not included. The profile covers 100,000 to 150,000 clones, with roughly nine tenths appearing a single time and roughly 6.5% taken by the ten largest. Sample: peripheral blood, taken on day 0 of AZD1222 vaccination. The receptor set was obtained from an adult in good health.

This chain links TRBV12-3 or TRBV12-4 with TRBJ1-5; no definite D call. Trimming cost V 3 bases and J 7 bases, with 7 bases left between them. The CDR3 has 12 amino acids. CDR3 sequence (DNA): TGTGCCAGCAGTTTTAGTATCCAGCCCCAGCATTTT. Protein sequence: CASSFSIQPQHF.

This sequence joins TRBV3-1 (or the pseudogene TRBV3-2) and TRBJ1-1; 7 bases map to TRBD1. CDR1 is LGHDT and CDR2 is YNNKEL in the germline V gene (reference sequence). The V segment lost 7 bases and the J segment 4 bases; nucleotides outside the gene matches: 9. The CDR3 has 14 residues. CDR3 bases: TGTGCCAGCACCCCGTACAGGGGTGGCACTGAAGCTTTCTTT. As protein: CASTPYRGGTEAFF.

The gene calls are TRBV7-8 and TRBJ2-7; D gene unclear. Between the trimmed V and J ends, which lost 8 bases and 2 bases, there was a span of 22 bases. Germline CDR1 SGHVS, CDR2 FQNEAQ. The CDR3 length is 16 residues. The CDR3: CASAQLGSARAYEQYF. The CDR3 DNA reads TGTGCCAGCGCACAACTTGGGTCTGCTCGCGCCTACGAGCAGTACTTC.

Written as DNA, the CDR3 is TGCAGCGTTGCCGTGGATACGCAGTATTTT. Its protein is CSVAVDTQYF. The V call is TRBV29-1, the J call TRBJ2-3; D gene unclear. The CDR3 covers 10 residues. V dropped 4 bases and J dropped 6 bases, with 5 bases sitting between them. In germline, CDR1 is SQVTM, CDR2 ANQGSEA.

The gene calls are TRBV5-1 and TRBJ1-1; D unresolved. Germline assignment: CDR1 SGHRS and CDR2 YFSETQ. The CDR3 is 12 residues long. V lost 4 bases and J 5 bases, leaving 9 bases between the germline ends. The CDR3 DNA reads TGCGCCAGCAGCGTTGGAAATACTGAAGCTTTCTTT. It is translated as CASSVGNTEAFF.

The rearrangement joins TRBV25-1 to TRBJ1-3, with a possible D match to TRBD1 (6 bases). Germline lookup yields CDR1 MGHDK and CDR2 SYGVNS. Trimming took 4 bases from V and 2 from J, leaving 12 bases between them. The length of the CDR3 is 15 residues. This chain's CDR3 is CASSGGTGTGNTIYF. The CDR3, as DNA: TGTGCCAGCAGTGGTGGTACAGGGACTGGAAACACCATATATTTT.

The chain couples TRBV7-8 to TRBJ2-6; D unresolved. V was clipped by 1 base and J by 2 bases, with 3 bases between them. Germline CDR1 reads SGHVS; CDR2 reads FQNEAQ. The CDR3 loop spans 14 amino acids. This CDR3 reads CASSLVPGANVLTF. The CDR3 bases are TGTGCCAGCAGCTTAGTTCCTGGGGCCAACGTCCTGACTTTC.

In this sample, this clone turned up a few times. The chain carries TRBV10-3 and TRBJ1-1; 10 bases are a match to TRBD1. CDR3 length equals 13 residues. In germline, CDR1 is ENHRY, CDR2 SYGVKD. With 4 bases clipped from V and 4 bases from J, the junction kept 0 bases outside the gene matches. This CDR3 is CAISGTGGTEAFF. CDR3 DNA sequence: TGTGCCATCAGTGGGACAGGGGGCACTGAAGCTTTCTTT.

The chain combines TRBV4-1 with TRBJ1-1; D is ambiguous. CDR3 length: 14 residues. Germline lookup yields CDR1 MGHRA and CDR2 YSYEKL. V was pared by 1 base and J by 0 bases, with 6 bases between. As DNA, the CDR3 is TGCGCCAGCAGCCAAGGCCTTATGAACACTGAAGCTTTCTTT. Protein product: CASSQGLMNTEAFF.

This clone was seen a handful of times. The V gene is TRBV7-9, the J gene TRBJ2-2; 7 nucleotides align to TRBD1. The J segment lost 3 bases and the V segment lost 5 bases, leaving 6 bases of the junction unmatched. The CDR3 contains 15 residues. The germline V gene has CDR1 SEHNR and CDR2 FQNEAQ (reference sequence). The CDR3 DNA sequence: TGTGCCAGCAGCAGACAGGGTGTATACACCGGGGAGCTGTTTTTT. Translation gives CASSRQGVYTGELFF.

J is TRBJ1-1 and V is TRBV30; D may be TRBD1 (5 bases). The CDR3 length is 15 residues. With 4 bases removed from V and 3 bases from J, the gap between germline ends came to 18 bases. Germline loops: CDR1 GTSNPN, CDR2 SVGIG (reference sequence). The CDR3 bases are TGTGCCTGGACAGTACGGGGGTTTGGGGACACTGAAGCTTTCTTT. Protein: CAWTVRGFGDTEAFF. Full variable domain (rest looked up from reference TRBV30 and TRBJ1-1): SQTIHQWPATLVQPVGSPLSLECTVEGTSNPNLYWYRQAAGRGLQLLFYSVGIGQISSEVPQNLSASRPQDRQFILSSKKLLLSDSGFYLCAWTVRGFGDTEAFFGQGTRLTVV.

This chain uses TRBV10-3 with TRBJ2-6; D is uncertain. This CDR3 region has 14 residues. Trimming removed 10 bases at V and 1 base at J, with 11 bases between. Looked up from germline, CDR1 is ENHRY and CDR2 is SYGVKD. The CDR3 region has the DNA TGTGCCAGCACGGACGAGTCTGGGGCCAACGTCCTGACTTTC. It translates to CASTDESGANVLTF.

The CDR3 loop is CASSQWTGDSPLHF. The CDR3 DNA reads TGTGCCAGCAGCCAGTGGACAGGGGATTCACCCCTCCACTTT. This chain links TRBV3-1 (or the pseudogene TRBV3-2) with TRBJ1-6; TRBD1 aligns across 9 bases. The CDR3 length is 14 residues. CDR1 LGHDT and CDR2 YNNKEL come from the germline V gene (reference sequence). J lost 8 bases, V lost 3 bases, and 2 bases had no gene match.

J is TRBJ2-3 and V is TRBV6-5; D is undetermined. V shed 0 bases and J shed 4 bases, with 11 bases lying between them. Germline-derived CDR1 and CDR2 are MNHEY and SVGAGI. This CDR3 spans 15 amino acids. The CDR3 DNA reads TGTGCCAGCAGTTACTCCGACGGTTCTCCAGATACGCAGTATTTT. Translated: CASSYSDGSPDTQYF.

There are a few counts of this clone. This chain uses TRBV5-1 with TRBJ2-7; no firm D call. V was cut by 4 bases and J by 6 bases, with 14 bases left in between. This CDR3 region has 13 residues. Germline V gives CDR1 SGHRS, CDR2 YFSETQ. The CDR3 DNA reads TGCGCCAGCAGCCAGGCACTTTGGGGCGAGCAGTACTTC. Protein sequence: CASSQALWGEQYF.

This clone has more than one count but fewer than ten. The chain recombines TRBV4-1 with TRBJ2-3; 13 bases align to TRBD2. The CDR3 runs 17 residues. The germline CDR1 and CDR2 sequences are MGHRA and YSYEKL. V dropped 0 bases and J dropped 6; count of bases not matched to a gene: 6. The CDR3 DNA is TGCGCCAGCAGCCAAGAACTAGCGGGGGGGTTGGGGGATACGCAGTATTTT. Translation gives CASSQELAGGLGDTQYF.

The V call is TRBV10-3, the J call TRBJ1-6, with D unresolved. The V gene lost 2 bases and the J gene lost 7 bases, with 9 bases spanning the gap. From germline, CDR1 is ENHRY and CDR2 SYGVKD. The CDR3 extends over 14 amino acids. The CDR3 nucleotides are TGTGCCATCAGTGAGGGGGTAGGGAATTCACCCCTCCACTTT. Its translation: CAISEGVGNSPLHF.

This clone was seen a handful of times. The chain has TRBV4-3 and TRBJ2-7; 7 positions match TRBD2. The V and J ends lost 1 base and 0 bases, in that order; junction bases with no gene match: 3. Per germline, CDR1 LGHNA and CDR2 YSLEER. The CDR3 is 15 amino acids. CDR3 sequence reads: CASSQGTRDSYEQYF. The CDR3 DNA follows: TGCGCCAGCAGCCAAGGGACTAGGGACTCCTACGAGCAGTACTTC.

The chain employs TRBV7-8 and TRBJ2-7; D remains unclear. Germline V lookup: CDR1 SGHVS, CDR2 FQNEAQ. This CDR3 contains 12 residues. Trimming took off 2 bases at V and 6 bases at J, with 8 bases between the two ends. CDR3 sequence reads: CASSLYLSEQYF. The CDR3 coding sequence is TGTGCCAGCAGCTTATATCTGTCCGAGCAGTACTTC.

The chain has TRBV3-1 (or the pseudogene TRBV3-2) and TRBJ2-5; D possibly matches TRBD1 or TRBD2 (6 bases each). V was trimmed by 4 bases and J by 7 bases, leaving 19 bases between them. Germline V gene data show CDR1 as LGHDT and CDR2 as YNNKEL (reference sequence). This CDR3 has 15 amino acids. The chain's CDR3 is CASSPQVGGRGTQYF. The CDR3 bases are TGTGCCAGCAGCCCTCAAGTCGGGGGCCGGGGGACCCAGTACTTC.

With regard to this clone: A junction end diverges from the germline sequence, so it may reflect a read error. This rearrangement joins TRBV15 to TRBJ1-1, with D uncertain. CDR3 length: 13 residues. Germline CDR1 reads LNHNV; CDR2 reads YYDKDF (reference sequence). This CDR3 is CATRRVTGTEAFF. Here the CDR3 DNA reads TGTGCCACCAGAAGAGTTACGGGCACTGAAGCTTTCTTT.

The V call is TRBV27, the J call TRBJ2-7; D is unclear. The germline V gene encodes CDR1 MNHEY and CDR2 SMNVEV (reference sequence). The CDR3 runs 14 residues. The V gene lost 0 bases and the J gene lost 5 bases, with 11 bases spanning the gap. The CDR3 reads CASSLSGFVDEQYF. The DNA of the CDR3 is TGTGCCAGCAGTTTATCCGGGTTTGTCGACGAGCAGTACTTC.

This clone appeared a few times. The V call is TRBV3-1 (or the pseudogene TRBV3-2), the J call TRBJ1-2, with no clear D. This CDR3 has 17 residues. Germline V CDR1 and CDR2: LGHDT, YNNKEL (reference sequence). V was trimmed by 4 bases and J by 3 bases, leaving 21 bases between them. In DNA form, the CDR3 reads TGTGCCAGCAGCCCATTACTTAGACTGCTGGATTACTATGGCTACACCTTC. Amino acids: CASSPLLRLLDYYGYTF.

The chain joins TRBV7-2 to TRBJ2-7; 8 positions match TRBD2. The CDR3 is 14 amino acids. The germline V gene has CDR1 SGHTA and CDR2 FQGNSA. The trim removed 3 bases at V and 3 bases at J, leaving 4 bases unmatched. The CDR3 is CASSFGRGGYEQYF. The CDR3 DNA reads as TGTGCCAGCAGCTTTGGTCGGGGGGGCTACGAGCAGTACTTC. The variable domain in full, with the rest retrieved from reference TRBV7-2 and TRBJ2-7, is GAGVSQSPSNKVTEKGKDVELRCDPISGHTALYWYRQSLGQGLEFLIYFQGNSAPDKSGLPSDRFSAERTGGSVSTLTIQRTQQEDSAVYLCASSFGRGGYEQYFGPGTRLTVT.

CDR3 protein: CASSSGTADTQYF. The CDR3 region has the DNA TGTGCCAGCAGCTCTGGGACAGCTGATACGCAGTATTTT. The gene calls are TRBV7-3 and TRBJ2-3; TRBD1 matches 7 bases. The V and J ends lost 4 bases and 6 bases, in that order; junction bases with no gene match: 4. The CDR3 is 13 amino acids. Germline lookup yields CDR1 SGHTA and CDR2 FQGTGA.

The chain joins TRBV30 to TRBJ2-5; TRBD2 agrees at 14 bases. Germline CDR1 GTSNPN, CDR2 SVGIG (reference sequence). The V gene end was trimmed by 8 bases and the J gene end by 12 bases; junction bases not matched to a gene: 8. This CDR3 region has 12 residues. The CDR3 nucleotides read TGTGCCGGGACTAGCGGGGGCCCCATAAAGTACTTC. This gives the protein CAGTSGGPIKYF.

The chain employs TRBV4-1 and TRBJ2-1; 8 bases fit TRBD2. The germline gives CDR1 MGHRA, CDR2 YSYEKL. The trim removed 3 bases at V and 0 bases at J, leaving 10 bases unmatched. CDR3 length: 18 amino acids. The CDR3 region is CASSQLWRGESSYNEQFF. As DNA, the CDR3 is TGCGCCAGCAGCCAGTTGTGGCGGGGGGAGAGCTCCTACAATGAGCAGTTCTTC.

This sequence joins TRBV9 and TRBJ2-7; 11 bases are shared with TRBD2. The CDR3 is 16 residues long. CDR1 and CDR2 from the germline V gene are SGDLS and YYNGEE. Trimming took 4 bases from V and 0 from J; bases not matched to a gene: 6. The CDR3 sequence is CASSLGTSGSSYEQYF. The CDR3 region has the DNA TGTGCCAGCAGCTTGGGGACTAGCGGAAGCTCCTACGAGCAGTACTTC.

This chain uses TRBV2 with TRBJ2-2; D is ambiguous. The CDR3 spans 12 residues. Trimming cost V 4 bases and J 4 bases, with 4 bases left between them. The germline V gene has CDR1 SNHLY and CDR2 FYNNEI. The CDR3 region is CASSAGTGELFF. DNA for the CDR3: TGTGCCAGCAGTGCCGGCACCGGGGAGCTGTTTTTT.

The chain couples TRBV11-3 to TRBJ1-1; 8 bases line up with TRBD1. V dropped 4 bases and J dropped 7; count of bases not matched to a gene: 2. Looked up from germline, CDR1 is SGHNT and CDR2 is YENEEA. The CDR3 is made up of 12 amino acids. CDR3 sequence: CASSSDRGEAFF. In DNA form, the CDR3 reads TGTGCCAGCAGCTCCGACAGGGGTGAAGCTTTCTTT.

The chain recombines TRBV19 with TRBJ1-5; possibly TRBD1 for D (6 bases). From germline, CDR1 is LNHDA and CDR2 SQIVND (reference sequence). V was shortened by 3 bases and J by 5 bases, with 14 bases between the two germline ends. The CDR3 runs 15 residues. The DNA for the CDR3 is TGTGCCAGTAGTATGGAGGGGGAGGTCGATCAGCCCCAGCATTTT. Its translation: CASSMEGEVDQPQHF.

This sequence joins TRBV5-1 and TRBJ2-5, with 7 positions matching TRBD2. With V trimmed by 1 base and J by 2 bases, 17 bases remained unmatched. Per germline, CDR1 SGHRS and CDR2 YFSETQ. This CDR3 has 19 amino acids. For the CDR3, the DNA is TGCGCCAGCAGCTTGCCTCTGGGGGGGACCCGAGCGGGGCAAGAGACCCAGTACTTC. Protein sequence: CASSLPLGGTRAGQETQYF.